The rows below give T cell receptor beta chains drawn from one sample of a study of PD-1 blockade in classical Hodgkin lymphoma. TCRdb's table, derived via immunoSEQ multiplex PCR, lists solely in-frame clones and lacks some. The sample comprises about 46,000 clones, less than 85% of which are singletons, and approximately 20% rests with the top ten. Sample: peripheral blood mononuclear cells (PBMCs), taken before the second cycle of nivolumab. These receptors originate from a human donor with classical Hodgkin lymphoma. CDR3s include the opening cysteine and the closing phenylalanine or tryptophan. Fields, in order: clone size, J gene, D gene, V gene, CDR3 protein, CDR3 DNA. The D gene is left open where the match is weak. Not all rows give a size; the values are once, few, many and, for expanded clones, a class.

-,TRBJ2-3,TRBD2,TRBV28,CASSGWAGGVTDTQYF,TGTGCCAGCAGTGGCTGGGCGGGGGGGGTCACAGATACGCAGTATTTT
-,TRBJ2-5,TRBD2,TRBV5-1,CASSLASGDAETQYF,TGCGCCAGCAGCTTGGCCAGCGGGGACGCGGAGACCCAGTACTTC
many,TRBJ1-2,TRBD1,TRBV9,CASSLSPGQGGGYTF,TGTGCCAGCAGCCTCTCCCCGGGACAGGGCGGCGGCTACACCTTC
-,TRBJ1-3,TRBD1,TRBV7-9,CASSFTGGDTIYF,TGTGCCAGCAGCTTTACAGGGGGGGACACCATATATTTT
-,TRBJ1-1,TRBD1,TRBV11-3,CASSLTGGYTEAFF,TGTGCCAGCAGCTTAACAGGGGGGTACACTGAAGCTTTCTTT
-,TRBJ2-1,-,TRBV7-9,CASSLAPNEQFF,TGTGCCAGCAGCTTAGCCCCCAATGAGCAGTTCTTC
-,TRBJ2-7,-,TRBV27,CASSPGLNEQYF,TGTGCCAGCAGTCCCGGCCTGAACGAGCAGTACTTC
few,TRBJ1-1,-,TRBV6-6,CASSPFGGTEAFF,TGTGCCAGCAGTCCCTTCGGCGGGACTGAAGCTTTCTTT
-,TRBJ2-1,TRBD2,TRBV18,CASSPRRTSEYNEQFF,TGTGCCAGCTCACCGCGACGGACTAGCGAGTACAATGAGCAGTTCTTC
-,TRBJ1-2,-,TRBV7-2,CASGAGLSNYGYTF,TGTGCCAGCGGGGCGGGGTTATCTAACTATGGCTACACCTTC
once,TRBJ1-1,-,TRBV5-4,CASSLGYSPTEAFF,TGTGCCAGCAGCTTGGGGTATTCTCCGACTGAAGCTTTCTTT
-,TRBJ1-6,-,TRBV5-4,CASHMAQGFSPLHF,TGTGCCAGCCATATGGCACAGGGATTTTCACCCCTCCACTTT
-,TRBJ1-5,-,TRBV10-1,CASIHDQPQHF,TGCGCCAGCATCCACGATCAGCCCCAGCATTTT
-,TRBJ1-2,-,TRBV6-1,CASALGSYTF,TGTGCCAGTGCACTAGGTTCCTACACCTTC
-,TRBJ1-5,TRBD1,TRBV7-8,CASSPGSGTGFNQPQHF,TGTGCCAGCAGCCCTGGCTCCGGGACAGGGTTCAATCAGCCCCAGCATTTT
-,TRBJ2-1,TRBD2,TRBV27,CASSSSSGGAIYNEQFF,TGTGCCAGCAGTTCTTCTAGCGGGGGGGCGATTTACAATGAGCAGTTCTTC
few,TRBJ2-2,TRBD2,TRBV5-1,CASSWSGGTNGELFF,TGCGCCAGCAGCTGGAGCGGGGGGACAAACGGGGAGCTGTTTTTT
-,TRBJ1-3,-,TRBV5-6,CASSSRLSGNTIYF,TGTGCCAGCAGCTCACGCCTCTCTGGAAACACCATATATTTT
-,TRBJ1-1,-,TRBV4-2,CASSQGPGAVAFF,TGTGCCAGCAGCCAAGGTCCGGGGGCGGTCGCTTTCTTT
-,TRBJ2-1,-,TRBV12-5,CASGSRWDNEQFF,TGTGCTAGTGGATCCCGGTGGGACAATGAGCAGTTCTTC
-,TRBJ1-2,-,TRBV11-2,CASSLDRGAYNYGYTF,TGTGCCAGCAGCTTAGATCGGGGGGCCTATAACTATGGCTACACCTTC
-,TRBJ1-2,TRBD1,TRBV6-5,CASSWTGGGANYGYTF,TGTGCCAGCAGTTGGACAGGGGGCGGGGCTAACTATGGCTACACCTTC
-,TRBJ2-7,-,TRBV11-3,CASSLGPRALSYEQYF,TGTGCCAGCAGCTTAGGGCCGCGGGCCCTCTCCTACGAGCAGTACTTC
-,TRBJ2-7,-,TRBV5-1,CASSLPGDEQYF,TGCGCCAGCAGCCTCCCAGGGGACGAGCAGTACTTC
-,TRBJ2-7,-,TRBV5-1,CASSLDSVSYEQYF,TGCGCCAGCAGCTTGGACAGCGTTTCCTACGAGCAGTACTTC
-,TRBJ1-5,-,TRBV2,CASSEKGSGNQPQHF,TGTGCCAGCAGTGAAAAAGGGAGCGGCAATCAGCCCCAGCATTTT
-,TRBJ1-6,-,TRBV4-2,CASSQATAAGDSPLHF,TGTGCCAGCAGCCAAGCGACCGCAGCTGGGGATTCACCCCTCCACTTT
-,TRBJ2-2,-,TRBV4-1,CASSHLGETNTGELFF,TGCGCCAGCAGCCATTTGGGGGAAACTAACACCGGGGAGCTGTTTTTT
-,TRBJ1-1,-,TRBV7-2,CASSSSWTQGEAFF,TGTGCCAGCAGCTCCTCTTGGACTCAGGGAGAAGCTTTCTTT
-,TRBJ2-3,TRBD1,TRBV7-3,CASSPDRGGADTQYF,TGTGCCAGCAGTCCCGACAGGGGAGGAGCAGATACGCAGTATTTT
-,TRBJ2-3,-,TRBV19,CASRQPSTDTQYF,TGTGCCAGTAGACAGCCTAGCACAGATACGCAGTATTTT
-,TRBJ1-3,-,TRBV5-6,CASSLSQAGMVSGNTIYF,TGTGCCAGCAGCTTGTCCCAAGCAGGGATGGTTTCTGGAAACACCATATATTTT